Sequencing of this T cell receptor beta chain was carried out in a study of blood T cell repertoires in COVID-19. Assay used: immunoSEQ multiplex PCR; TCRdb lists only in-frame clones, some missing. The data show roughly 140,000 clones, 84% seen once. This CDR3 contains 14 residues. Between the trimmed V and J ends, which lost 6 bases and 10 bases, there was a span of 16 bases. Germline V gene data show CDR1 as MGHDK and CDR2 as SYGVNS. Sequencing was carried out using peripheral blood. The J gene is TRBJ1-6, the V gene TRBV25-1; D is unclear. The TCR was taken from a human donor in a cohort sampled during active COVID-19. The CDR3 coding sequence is TGTGCCAGCAGGAGCGGGCAGTGGAGCTCACCCCTCCACTTT. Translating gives CASRSGQWSSPLHF.